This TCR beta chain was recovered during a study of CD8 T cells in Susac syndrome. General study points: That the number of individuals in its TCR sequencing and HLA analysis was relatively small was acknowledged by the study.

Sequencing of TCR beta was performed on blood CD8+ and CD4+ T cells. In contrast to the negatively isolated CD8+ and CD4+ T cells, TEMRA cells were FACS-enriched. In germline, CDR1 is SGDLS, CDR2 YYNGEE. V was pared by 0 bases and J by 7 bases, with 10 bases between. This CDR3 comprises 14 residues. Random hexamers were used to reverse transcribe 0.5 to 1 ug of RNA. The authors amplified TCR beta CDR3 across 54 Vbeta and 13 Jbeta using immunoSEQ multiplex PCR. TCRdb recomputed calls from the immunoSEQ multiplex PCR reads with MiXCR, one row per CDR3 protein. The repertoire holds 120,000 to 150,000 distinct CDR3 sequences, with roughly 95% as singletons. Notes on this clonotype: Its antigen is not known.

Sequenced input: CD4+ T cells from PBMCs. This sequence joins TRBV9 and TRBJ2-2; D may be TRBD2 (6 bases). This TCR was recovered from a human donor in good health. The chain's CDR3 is CASSVASGVGELFF. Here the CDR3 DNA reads TGTGCCAGCAGCGTAGCTTCGGGGGTCGGGGAGCTGTTTTTT.